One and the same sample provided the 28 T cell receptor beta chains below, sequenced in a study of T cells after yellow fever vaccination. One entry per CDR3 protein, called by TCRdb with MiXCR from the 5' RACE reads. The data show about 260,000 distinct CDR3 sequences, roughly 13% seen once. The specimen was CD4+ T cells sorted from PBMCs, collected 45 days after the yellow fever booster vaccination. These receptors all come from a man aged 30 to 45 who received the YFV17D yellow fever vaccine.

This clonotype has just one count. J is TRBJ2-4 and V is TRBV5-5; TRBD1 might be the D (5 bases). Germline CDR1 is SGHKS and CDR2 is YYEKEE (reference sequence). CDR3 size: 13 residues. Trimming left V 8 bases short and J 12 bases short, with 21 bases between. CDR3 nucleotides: TGTGCCAGTCACACAGCCCAGGGCGACACTCAGTACTTC. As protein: CASHTAQGDTQYF.

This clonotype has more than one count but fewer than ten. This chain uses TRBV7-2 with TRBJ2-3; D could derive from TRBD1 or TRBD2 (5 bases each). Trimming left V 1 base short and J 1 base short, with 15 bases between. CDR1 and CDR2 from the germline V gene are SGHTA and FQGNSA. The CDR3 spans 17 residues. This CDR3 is CASSLGGVGARTDTQYF. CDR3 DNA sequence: TGTGCCAGCAGCTTAGGAGGGGTCGGGGCCCGCACAGATACGCAGTATTTT.

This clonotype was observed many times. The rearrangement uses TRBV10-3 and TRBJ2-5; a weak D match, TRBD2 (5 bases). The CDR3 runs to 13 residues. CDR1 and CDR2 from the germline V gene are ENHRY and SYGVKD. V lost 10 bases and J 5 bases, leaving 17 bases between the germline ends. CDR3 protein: CATRLGDTETQYF. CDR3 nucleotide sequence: TGTGCCACCCGTCTGGGAGACACGGAGACCCAGTACTTC.

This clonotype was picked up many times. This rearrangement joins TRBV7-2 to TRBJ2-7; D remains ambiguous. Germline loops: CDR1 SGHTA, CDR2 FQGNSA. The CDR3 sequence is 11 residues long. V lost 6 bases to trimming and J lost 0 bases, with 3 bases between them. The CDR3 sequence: CASSASYEQYF. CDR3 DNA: TGTGCCAGCAGTGCCTCCTACGAGCAGTACTTC.

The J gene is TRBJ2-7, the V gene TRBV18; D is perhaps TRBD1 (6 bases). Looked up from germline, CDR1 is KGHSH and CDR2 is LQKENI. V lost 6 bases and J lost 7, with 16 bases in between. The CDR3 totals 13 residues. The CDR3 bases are TGTGCCAGCTCGTCCGGGACAACGGGGGAGCAGTACTTC. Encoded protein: CASSSGTTGEQYF.

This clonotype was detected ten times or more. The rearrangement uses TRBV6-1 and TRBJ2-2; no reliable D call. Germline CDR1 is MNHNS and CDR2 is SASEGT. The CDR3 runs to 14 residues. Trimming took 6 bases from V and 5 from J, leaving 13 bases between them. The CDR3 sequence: CASRRTAVTGELFF. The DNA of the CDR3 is TGTGCCAGCAGACGGACCGCTGTGACCGGGGAGCTGTTTTTT.

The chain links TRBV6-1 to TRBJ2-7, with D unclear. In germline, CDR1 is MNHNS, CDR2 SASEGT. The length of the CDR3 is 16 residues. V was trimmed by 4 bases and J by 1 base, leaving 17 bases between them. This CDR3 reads CASSAAQVGLSYEQYF. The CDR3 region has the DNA TGTGCCAGCAGTGCCGCCCAGGTCGGATTGTCCTACGAGCAGTACTTC.

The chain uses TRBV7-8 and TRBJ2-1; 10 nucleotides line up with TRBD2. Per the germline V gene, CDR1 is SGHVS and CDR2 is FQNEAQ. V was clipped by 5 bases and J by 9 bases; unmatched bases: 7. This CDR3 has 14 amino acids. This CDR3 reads CASSTPGTSAEQFF. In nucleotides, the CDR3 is TGTGCCAGCAGCACACCGGGGACTAGCGCTGAGCAGTTCTTC.

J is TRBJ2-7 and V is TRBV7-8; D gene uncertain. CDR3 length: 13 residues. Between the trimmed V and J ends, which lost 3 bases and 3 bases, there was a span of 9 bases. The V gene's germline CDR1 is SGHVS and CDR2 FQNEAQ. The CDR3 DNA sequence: TGTGCCAGCAGCTTCAGCCAATTCTACGAGCAGTACTTC. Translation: CASSFSQFYEQYF.

The CDR3 DNA is TGCGCCAGCAGCTTGCGGCTAGCGGGAGGTCAAGAGACCCAGTACTTC. Its protein product is CASSLRLAGGQETQYF. The chain carries TRBV5-1 and TRBJ2-5; 11 bases fit TRBD2. The CDR3 consists of 16 residues. Trimming cost V 1 base and J 2 bases; bases outside gene matches: 4. The germline CDR1 and CDR2 sequences are SGHRS and YFSETQ.

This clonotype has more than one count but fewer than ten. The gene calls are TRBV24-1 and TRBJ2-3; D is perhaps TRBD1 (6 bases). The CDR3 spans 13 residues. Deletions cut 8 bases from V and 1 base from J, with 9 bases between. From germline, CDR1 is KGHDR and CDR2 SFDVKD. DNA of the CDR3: TGTGCCACCACGAGGACAGGCACAGATACGCAGTATTTT. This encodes CATTRTGTDTQYF.

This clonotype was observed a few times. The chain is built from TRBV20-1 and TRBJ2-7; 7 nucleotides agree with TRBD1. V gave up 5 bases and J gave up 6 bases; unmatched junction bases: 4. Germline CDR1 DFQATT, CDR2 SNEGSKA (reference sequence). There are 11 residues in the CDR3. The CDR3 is CSASQGREQYF. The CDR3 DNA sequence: TGCAGTGCTTCACAGGGGCGCGAGCAGTACTTC.

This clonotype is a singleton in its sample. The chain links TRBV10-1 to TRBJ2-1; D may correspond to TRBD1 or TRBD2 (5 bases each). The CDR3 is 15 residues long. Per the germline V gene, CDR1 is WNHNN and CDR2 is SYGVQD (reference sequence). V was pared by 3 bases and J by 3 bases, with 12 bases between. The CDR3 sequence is CASSEARGDYNEQFF. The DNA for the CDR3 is TGCGCCAGCAGTGAAGCCCGAGGGGACTACAATGAGCAGTTCTTC.

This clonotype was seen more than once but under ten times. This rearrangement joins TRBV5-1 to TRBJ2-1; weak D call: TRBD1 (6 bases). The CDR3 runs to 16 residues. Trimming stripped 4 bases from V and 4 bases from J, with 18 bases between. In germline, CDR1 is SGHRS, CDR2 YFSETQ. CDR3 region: CASSLSPGHDYNEQFF. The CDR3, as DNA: TGCGCCAGCAGCCTCAGCCCGGGACACGATTACAATGAGCAGTTCTTC.

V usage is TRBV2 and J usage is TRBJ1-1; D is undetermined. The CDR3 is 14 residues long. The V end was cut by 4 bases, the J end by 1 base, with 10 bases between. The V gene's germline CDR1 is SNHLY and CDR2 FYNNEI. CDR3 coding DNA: TGTGCCAGCAGTGCGCGCGGGCGGAACACTGAAGCTTTCTTT. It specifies CASSARGRNTEAFF.

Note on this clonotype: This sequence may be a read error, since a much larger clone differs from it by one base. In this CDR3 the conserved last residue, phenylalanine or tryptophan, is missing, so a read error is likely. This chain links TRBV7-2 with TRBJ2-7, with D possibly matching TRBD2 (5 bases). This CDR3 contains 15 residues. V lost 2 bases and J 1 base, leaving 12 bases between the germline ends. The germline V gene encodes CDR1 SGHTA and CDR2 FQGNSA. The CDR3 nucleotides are TGTGCCAGCAGCTTAATGAGGGATGAATCCTACGAGCAGTACTTA. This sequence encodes CASSLMRDESYEQYL.

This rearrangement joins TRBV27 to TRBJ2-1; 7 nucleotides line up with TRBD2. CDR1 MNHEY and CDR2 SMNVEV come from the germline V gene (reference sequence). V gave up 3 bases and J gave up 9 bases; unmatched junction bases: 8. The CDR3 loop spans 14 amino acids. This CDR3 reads CASSFGGLEFEQFF. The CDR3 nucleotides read TGTGCCAGCAGTTTTGGTGGACTAGAGTTTGAGCAGTTCTTC.

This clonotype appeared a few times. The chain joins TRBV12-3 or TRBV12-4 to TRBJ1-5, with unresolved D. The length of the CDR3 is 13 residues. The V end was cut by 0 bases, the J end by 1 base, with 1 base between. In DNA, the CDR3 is TGTGCCAGCAGTTTAGCCAGCAATCAGCCCCAGCATTTT. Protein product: CASSLASNQPQHF.

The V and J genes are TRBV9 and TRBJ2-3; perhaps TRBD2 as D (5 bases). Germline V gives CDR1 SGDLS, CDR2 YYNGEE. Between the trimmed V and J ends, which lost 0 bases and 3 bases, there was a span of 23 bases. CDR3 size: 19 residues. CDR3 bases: TGTGCCAGCAGCGTAGTCCGGACGATCCTAGCACATCAAACAGATACGCAGTATTTT. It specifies CASSVVRTILAHQTDTQYF.

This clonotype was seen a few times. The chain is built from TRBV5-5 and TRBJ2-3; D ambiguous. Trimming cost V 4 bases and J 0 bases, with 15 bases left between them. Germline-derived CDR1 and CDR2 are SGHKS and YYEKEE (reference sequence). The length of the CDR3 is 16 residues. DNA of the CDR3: TGTGCCAGCAGCCCCCAACGCCTTTACAGCACAGATACGCAGTATTTT. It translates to CASSPQRLYSTDTQYF.

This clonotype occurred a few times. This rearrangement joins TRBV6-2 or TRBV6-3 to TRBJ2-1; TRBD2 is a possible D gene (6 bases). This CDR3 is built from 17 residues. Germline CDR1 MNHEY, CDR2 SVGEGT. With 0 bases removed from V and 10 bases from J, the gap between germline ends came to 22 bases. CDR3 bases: TGTGCCAGCAGTTACTCGATACTAGCTGATACCCGAGGGGAGCAGTTCTTC. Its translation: CASSYSILADTRGEQFF.

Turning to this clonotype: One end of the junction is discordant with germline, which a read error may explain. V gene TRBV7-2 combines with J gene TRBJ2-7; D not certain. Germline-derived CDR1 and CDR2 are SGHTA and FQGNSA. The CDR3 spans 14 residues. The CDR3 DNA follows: TGTGCCAGAAGCTCTCAAAGGAGTACCTACGAGCAGTACTTC. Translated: CARSSQRSTYEQYF.

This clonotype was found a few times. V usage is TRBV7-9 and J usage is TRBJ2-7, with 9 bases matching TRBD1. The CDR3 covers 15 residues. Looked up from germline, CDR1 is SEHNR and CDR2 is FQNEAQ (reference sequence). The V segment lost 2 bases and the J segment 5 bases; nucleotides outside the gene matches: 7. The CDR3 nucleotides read TGTGCCAGCAGCTTAACCCCGGGACAGGGCGACGAGCAGTACTTC. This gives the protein CASSLTPGQGDEQYF.

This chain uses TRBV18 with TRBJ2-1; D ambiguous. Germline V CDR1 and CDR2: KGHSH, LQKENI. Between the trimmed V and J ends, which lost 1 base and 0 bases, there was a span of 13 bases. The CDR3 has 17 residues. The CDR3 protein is CASSPRNGPSSYNEQFF. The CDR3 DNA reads TGTGCCAGCTCACCACGGAATGGCCCGAGCTCCTACAATGAGCAGTTCTTC. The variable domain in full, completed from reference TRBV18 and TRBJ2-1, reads NAGVMQNPRHLVRRRGQEARLRCSPMKGHSHVYWYRQLPEEGLKFMVYLQKENIIDESGMPKERFSAEFPKEGPSILRIQQVVRGDSAAYFCASSPRNGPSSYNEQFFGPGTRLTVL.

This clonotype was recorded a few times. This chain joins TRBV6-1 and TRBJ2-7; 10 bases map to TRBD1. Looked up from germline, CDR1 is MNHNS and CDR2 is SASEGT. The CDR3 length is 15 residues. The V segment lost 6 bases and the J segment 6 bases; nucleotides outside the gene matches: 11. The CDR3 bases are TGTGCCAGCAGGGCGGACAGGGGGAGTGTAGTCGAGCAGTACTTC. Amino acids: CASRADRGSVVEQYF.

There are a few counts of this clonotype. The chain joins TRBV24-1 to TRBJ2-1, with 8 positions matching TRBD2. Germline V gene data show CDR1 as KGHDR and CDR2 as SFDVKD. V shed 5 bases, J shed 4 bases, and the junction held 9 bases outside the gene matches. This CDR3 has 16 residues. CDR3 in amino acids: CATSAHSGSRYNEQFF. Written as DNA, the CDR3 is TGTGCCACCAGTGCCCACAGCGGGAGCCGGTACAATGAGCAGTTCTTC.

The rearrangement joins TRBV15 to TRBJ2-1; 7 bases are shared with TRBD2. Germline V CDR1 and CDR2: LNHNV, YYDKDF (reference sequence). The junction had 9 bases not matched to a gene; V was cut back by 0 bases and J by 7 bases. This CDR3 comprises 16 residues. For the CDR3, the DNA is TGTGCCACCAGCAGAGATCGGCTAGCGGAAGTAAATGAGCAGTTCTTC. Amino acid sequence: CATSRDRLAEVNEQFF. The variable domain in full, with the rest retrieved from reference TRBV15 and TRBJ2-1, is DAMVIQNPRYQVTQFGKPVTLSCSQTLNHNVMYWYQQKSSQAPKLLFHYYDKDFNNEADTPDNFQSRRPNTSFCFLDIRSPGLGDTAMYLCATSRDRLAEVNEQFFGPGTRLTVL.

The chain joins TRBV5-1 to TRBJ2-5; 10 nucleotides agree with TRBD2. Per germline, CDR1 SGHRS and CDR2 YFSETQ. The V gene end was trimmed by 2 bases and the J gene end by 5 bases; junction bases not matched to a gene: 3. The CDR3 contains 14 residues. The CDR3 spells CASSLLAGFETQYF. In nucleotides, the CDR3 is TGCGCCAGCAGCTTACTAGCGGGATTTGAGACCCAGTACTTC.